The 28 T cell receptor beta chains presented below share a single source sample, sequenced in a study of shared clonotypes between healthy human individuals. Here immunoSEQ multiplex PCR was the method, and the copy in TCRdb shows in-frame clones only, minus some. The table shows 550,000 to 750,000 clones, with nearly 97% occurring only once. Terminally differentiated effector memory CD45RA+ cells were excluded by CCR7 positive selection of CD45RO-negative cells. Sequencing input: naive CD8+ T cells sorted from blood. These receptors came from a woman aged 25 to 45 in good health.

The rearrangement links TRBV28 to TRBJ2-7; 7 bases are a match to TRBD2. Trimming removed 1 base from V and 9 bases from J; junction bases left unmatched: 15. The length of the CDR3 is 16 residues. CDR1 and CDR2 from the germline V gene are MDHEN and SYDVKM. DNA for the CDR3: TGTGCCAGCAGTTTATCGCCTATAGCGGGTGGGACTCGGCAGTACTTC. As protein: CASSLSPIAGGTRQYF.

J is TRBJ1-2 and V is TRBV28; 12 nucleotides agree with TRBD1. The CDR3 has 13 residues. Germline V CDR1 and CDR2: MDHEN, SYDVKM. Losses at the gene ends were 5 bases for V and 6 bases for J; bases not matched to a gene: 1. CDR3: CASSGTGGDGYTF. The CDR3 DNA follows: TGTGCCAGCAGTGGGACAGGGGGCGATGGCTACACCTTC.

The chain combines TRBV7-8 with TRBJ1-2; 9 bases match TRBD1. This CDR3 has 11 amino acids. Unmatched junction bases numbered 4, after V lost 5 bases and J lost 12 bases. Germline V lookup: CDR1 SGHVS, CDR2 FQNEAQ. CDR3 nucleotides: TGTGCCAGCAGCCCCGGGACAGGGAACACCTTC. The encoded protein is CASSPGTGNTF.

V and J are TRBV6-1 and TRBJ1-3, with D perhaps matching TRBD1 (5 bases). V was cut by 2 bases and J by 2 bases, with 13 bases left in between. This CDR3 spans 16 amino acids. CDR1 and CDR2 from the germline V gene are MNHNS and SASEGT. Written as DNA, the CDR3 is TGTGCCAGCAGTGAAAGAGGCAGGGTGGCTGGAAACACCATATATTTT. This codes for CASSERGRVAGNTIYF.

CDR3 sequence (DNA): TGCAGCGTTCTAGGGGACAGGGGGTCCTACGAGCAGTACTTC. This translates into CSVLGDRGSYEQYF. The chain combines TRBV29-1 with TRBJ2-7, with TRBD1 matching 11 bases. V gave up 5 bases and J gave up 1 base; unmatched junction bases: 4. From germline, CDR1 is SQVTM and CDR2 ANQGSEA. The CDR3 sequence is 14 residues long.

This rearrangement joins TRBV5-6 to TRBJ1-1, with D possibly matching TRBD1 (5 bases). The V gene lost 3 bases and the J gene lost 5 bases, with 11 bases spanning the gap. CDR1 and CDR2 (germline): SGHDT, YYEEEE. The CDR3 has 13 amino acids. CDR3 nucleotides: TGTGCCAGCAGCTCAGGGTGGGAGACTGAAGCTTTCTTT. This sequence encodes CASSSGWETEAFF.

This clone was seen once. This chain connects TRBV27 to TRBJ1-1, with 7 bases lining up with TRBD1. The CDR3 is made up of 17 amino acids. Germline CDR1 reads MNHEY; CDR2 reads SMNVEV (reference sequence). V lost 4 bases to trimming and J lost 0 bases; unmatched junction nucleotides: 11. CDR3 sequence reads: CASSSRQGGEMNTEAFF. The CDR3 DNA sequence: TGTGCCAGCAGTTCCCGACAGGGAGGGGAGATGAACACTGAAGCTTTCTTT.

V and J are TRBV27 and TRBJ1-5, with D unresolved. Germline loops: CDR1 MNHEY, CDR2 SMNVEV (reference sequence). Trimming cost V 3 bases and J 6 bases, with 9 bases left between them. The CDR3 contains 13 residues. CDR3 in DNA: TGTGCCAGCAGTTTTGATGACGTTCAGCCCCAGCATTTT. Protein sequence: CASSFDDVQPQHF.

The chain joins TRBV6-5 to TRBJ2-3; D is unresolved. The CDR3 sequence is 14 residues long. Germline CDR1 MNHEY, CDR2 SVGAGI. Deletions cut 2 bases from V and 3 bases from J, with 9 bases between. As DNA, the CDR3 is TGTGCCAGCAGTTACGGGAAAGTTACAGATACGCAGTATTTT. Translated, it gives CASSYGKVTDTQYF.

A note on this clone: Other DNA sequences from this sample encode an identical CDR3 as well. CDR3 residues: CASSFQGTLSYEQYF. The CDR3 DNA follows: TGTGCCAGCAGTTTTCAGGGGACTCTATCCTACGAGCAGTACTTC. The chain uses TRBV28 and TRBJ2-7; D is tentatively TRBD1 or TRBD2 (6 bases each). This CDR3 region has 15 residues. The germline V gene encodes CDR1 MDHEN and CDR2 SYDVKM. The germline V and J ends were trimmed by 3 bases and 1 base, with 13 bases remaining between them.

The chain combines TRBV19 with TRBJ2-3; D uncertain. Germline CDR1 LNHDA, CDR2 SQIVND (reference sequence). The CDR3 covers 12 residues. Trimming cost V 4 bases and J 4 bases, with 6 bases left between them. DNA of the CDR3: TGTGCCAGTAGTACCCTCTCAGATACGCAGTATTTT. Its translation is CASSTLSDTQYF. The complete variable domain, with remaining parts taken from reference TRBV19 and TRBJ2-3, reads DGGITQSPKYLFRKEGQNVTLSCEQNLNHDAMYWYRQDPGQGLRLIYYSQIVNDFQKGDIAEGYSVSREKKESFPLTVTSAQKNPTAFYLCASSTLSDTQYFGPGTRLTVL.

In the case of this clone: Sequence at one end of the junction differs from germline and may be a read error. Within the sample, other DNA sequences also encode this same CDR3. This rearrangement joins TRBV6-6 to TRBJ2-7; tentative D call: TRBD1 (6 bases). Germline assignment: CDR1 MNHNY and CDR2 SVGAGI (reference sequence). There are 14 residues in the CDR3. Here the CDR3 reads CASSADRVSYEQYF. CDR3 coding DNA: TGTGCCAGCAGTGCGGACAGAGTCTCCTACGAACAGTACTTC.

The chain employs TRBV4-1 and TRBJ2-2; 9 bases are shared with TRBD2. Germline loops: CDR1 MGHRA, CDR2 YSYEKL. Trimming took 3 bases from V and 1 from J; bases not matched to a gene: 3. The CDR3 has 16 residues. CDR3 in amino acids: CASSHLTSGNTGELFF. The DNA of the CDR3 is TGCGCCAGCAGCCATCTGACTAGCGGGAACACCGGGGAGCTGTTTTTT.

This sequence joins TRBV6-1 and TRBJ1-5; D is ambiguous. Per the germline V gene, CDR1 is MNHNS and CDR2 is SASEGT. The CDR3 runs to 15 residues. Trimming removed 7 bases from V and 5 bases from J, with 18 bases in between. CDR3 bases: TGTGCCAGCACTTGGACCGGTCGATCGGATCAGCCCCAGCATTTT. The encoded protein is CASTWTGRSDQPQHF.

A remark on this clone: The same CDR3 is also encoded by other DNA sequences in this sample. This chain links TRBV28 with TRBJ2-3, with D unresolved. CDR1 and CDR2 (germline): MDHEN, SYDVKM. The length of the CDR3 is 12 residues. The V gene lost 3 bases and the J gene lost 3 bases, with 4 bases spanning the gap. In DNA, the CDR3 is TGTGCCAGCAGTTTGGATACAGATACGCAGTATTTT. Translating it yields CASSLDTDTQYF.

V and J are TRBV11-2 and TRBJ2-1, with D unclear. Germline V gives CDR1 SGHAT, CDR2 FQNNGV. The CDR3 loop spans 16 amino acids. Trimming removed 3 bases at V and 9 bases at J, with 21 bases between. The CDR3 region has the DNA TGTGCCAGCAGCTTTGTTATACCGTCGGGTTCTGCTGAGCAGTTCTTC. Encoded protein: CASSFVIPSGSAEQFF.

The rearrangement uses TRBV28 and TRBJ2-1; D possibly corresponds to TRBD2 (6 bases). V shed 2 bases and J shed 0 bases, with 14 bases lying between them. The CDR3 length is 17 residues. Germline V gene lookup returns CDR1 MDHEN and CDR2 SYDVKM. This CDR3 is CASSLGNLAYSYNEQFF. The CDR3 nucleotides read TGTGCCAGCAGTTTAGGTAATCTAGCGTACTCCTACAATGAGCAGTTCTTC.

The chain recombines TRBV30 with TRBJ2-7; D perhaps matches TRBD2 (6 bases). The CDR3 consists of 14 residues. Per germline, CDR1 GTSNPN and CDR2 SVGIG (reference sequence). V was clipped by 4 bases and J by 1 base, with 14 bases between them. The CDR3 is CAWNAAGPSYEQYF. The CDR3 nucleotides read TGTGCCTGGAATGCGGCGGGACCGTCCTACGAGCAGTACTTC.

A remark on this clone: Compared with germline, one end of the junction differs, possibly owing to a read error. The chain has TRBV7-9 and TRBJ2-3; tentatively, D is TRBD1 (6 bases). The germline V gene encodes CDR1 SEHNR and CDR2 FQNEAQ (reference sequence). The CDR3 covers 16 residues. CDR3 protein: CASSLGGSEGTDTQYF. CDR3 nucleotide sequence: TGTGCCAGCAGTTTAGGGGGAAGCGAGGGCACAGATACGCAGTATTTT. Looking up the rest from reference TRBV7-9 and TRBJ2-3 gives the full variable domain: DTGVSQNPRHKITKRGQNVTFRCDPISEHNRLYWYRQTLGQGPEFLTYFQNEAQLEKSRLLSDRFSAERPKGSFSTLEIQRTEQGDSAMYLCASSLGGSEGTDTQYFGPGTRLTVL.

The DNA of the CDR3 is TGCGCCAGCAGCCAAACAGGGGACACTGAAGCTTTCTTT. It translates to CASSQTGDTEAFF. J is TRBJ1-1 and V is TRBV4-1; 7 bases line up with TRBD1. The CDR3 consists of 13 residues. Trimming removed 2 bases from V and 3 bases from J; junction bases left unmatched: 0. Germline assignment: CDR1 MGHRA and CDR2 YSYEKL.

This clone was seen a single time. The chain has TRBV30 and TRBJ2-1, with 7 bases that match TRBD2. Germline CDR1 reads GTSNPN; CDR2 reads SVGIG (reference sequence). This CDR3 is 12 amino acids long. V shed 2 bases and J 7 bases; nucleotides not matched to a gene: 2. The CDR3 spells CAWSSGANEQFF. DNA of the CDR3: TGTGCCTGGAGTAGCGGGGCGAATGAGCAGTTCTTC.

The rearrangement links TRBV13 to TRBJ2-2, with D possibly matching TRBD2 (6 bases). The CDR3 consists of 13 residues. Germline CDR1 is PRHDT and CDR2 is FYEKMQ (reference sequence). V lost 8 bases and J lost 4, with 11 bases in between. The CDR3 spells CASYSGFTGELFF. The CDR3 bases are TGTGCCAGCTATAGCGGATTCACCGGGGAGCTGTTTTTT.

The chain employs TRBV25-1 and TRBJ1-2, with no clear D. The CDR3 extends over 15 amino acids. The V gene lost 3 bases and the J gene lost 0 bases, with 11 bases spanning the gap. Germline-derived CDR1 and CDR2 are MGHDK and SYGVNS. In DNA form, the CDR3 reads TGTGCCAGCAGTGAGACGGATAATGCTAACTATGGCTACACCTTC. Protein product: CASSETDNANYGYTF.

The chain combines TRBV4-1 with TRBJ1-3, with D maybe TRBD1 (5 bases). The CDR3 length is 16 residues. Germline V CDR1 and CDR2: MGHRA, YSYEKL. Trimming took off 5 bases at V and 3 bases at J, with 17 bases between the two ends. As DNA, the CDR3 is TGCGCCAGCAGCTTTGGGACTGAGATGGATGGAAACACCATATATTTT. Its translation is CASSFGTEMDGNTIYF.

The chain has TRBV28 and TRBJ2-1; 7 nucleotides agree with TRBD2. Losses at the gene ends were 5 bases for V and 5 bases for J; bases not matched to a gene: 3. Germline V gene sequence: CDR1 MDHEN, CDR2 SYDVKM. This CDR3 comprises 13 residues. The chain's CDR3 is CASSRGSNNEQFF. Written as DNA, the CDR3 is TGTGCCAGCAGTCGCGGGAGCAACAATGAGCAGTTCTTC.

The chain joins TRBV5-6 to TRBJ2-1; the D gene is possibly TRBD1 (6 bases). The germline CDR1 and CDR2 sequences are SGHDT and YYEEEE. This CDR3 is built from 16 residues. The V end was cut by 6 bases, the J end by 6 bases, with 22 bases between. The CDR3 spells CASNKQEAGDVNEQFF. CDR3 coding DNA: TGTGCCAGCAACAAGCAAGAAGCAGGGGACGTCAATGAGCAGTTCTTC.

CDR3 region: CASSERGQETQYF. CDR3 DNA sequence: TGTGCCAGCAGTGAGAGGGGGCAAGAGACCCAGTACTTC. V is TRBV2 and J is TRBJ2-5; possibly TRBD1 for D (6 bases). V lost 3 bases to trimming and J lost 2 bases, with 7 bases between them. Germline loops: CDR1 SNHLY, CDR2 FYNNEI. There are 13 residues in the CDR3.

The genes are TRBV5-1 and TRBJ1-1; D is unresolved. The germline gives CDR1 SGHRS, CDR2 YFSETQ. V shed 0 bases and J shed 8 bases, with 8 bases lying between them. CDR3 size: 12 residues. The CDR3 region is CASSLAGSEAFF. The DNA for the CDR3 is TGCGCCAGCAGCTTGGCAGGTTCCGAAGCTTTCTTT.